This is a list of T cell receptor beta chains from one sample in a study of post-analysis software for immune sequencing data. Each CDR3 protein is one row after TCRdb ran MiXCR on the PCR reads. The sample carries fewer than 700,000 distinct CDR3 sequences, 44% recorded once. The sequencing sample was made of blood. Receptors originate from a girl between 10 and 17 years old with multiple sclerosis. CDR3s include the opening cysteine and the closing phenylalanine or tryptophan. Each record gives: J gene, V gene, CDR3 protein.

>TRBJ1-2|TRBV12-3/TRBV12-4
CASSDPLYGYTF
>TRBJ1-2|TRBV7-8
CASSFSGENGYTF
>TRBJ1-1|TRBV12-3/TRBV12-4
CASRALNTEAFF
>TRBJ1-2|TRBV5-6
CASSLLDRGTYGYTF
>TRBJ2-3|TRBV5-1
CASSLGIVGTGDTQYF
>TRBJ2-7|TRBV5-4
CASSLGGVGNEQYF
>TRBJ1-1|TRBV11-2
CASSWDPRDNEAFF
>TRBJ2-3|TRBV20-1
CSAREWDRESTDTQYF
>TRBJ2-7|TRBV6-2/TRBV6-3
CASSYPNAYEQYF
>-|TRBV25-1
CASSGGDRDVHEQYF
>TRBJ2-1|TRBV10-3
CAISGLAGEQFF
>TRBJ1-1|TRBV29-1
CSVDTLETTEAFF
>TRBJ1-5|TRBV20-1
CSAPGTGASNQPQHF
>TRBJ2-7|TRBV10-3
CASWTGSAYEQYF
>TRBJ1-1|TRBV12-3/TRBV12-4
CASSLSRGLEAFF
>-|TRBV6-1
CASNPGQGATEQYF
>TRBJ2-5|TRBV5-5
CAGTGPTGTRGQYF
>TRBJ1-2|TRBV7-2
CASSPTAVNYGYTF
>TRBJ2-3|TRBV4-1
CASSQGLDGTDDTDTQYF
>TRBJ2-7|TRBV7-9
CASSTQTGPSYEQYF
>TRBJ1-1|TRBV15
CATSSDTNTEAFF
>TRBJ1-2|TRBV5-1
CASRLTTDSYGYTF
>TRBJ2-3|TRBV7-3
CASSLDGQFTDTQYF
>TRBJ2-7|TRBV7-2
CASSLEASGNHEQYF
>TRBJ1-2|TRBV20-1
CSATITLGYGYTF
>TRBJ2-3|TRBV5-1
CASSDKATDTQYF
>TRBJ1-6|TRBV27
CASSFRQGRLQALHF
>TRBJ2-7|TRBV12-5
CASGTQFTEQYF
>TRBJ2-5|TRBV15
CATSRAGSYQETQYF
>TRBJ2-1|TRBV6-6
CASSSGLAGEQFF